The 2 T cell receptor beta chains in this list originate from one sample, sequenced in a study of tumor and adjacent non-tumor tissue in lung cancer. A modified ARM-PCR protocol with three rounds of nested PCR amplified TCRbeta. A single record per CDR3 protein comes from TCRdb applying MiXCR to the multiplex PCR reads. The sample lists about 98,000 distinct CDR3 sequences, about 80% occurring once. No cell sorting was done before RNA was extracted from the tissue. More than 3 cm separated this lung sample from the edge of the tumor. Input material: distant non-tumor lung tissue. The origin of the receptors is a man in his sixties with small cell lung cancer.

Details on this clonotype: A read error may produce the germline difference seen at one junction end. The rearrangement uses TRBV6-2 or TRBV6-3 and TRBJ2-7; possibly TRBD2 for D (5 bases). The CDR3 length is 11 residues. Germline V gene data show CDR1 as MNHEY and CDR2 as SVGEGT. The DNA for the CDR3 is TGTGTCAGCGGTCAACCTGGAGAGCGGTACTTC. Its translation is CVSGQPGERYF.

The chain combines TRBV20-1 with TRBJ2-5; 8 nucleotides match TRBD1. The CDR3 length is 13 residues. Germline CDR1 reads DFQATT; CDR2 reads SNEGSKA (reference sequence). Trimming removed 7 bases from V and 3 bases from J; junction bases left unmatched: 7. The CDR3 sequence: CSGRGQLKETQYF. As DNA, the CDR3 is TGCAGTGGCAGGGGGCAGTTGAAAGAGACCCAGTACTTC.